This T cell receptor (beta chain) stems from a study of long-term antiretroviral therapy in people with HIV. Runs used v3.0 of the immunoSEQ assay and were done at survey level. The table came from immunoSEQ multiplex PCR; TCRdb's copy has only in-frame clones and leaves some out. The table lists over 40,000 clones, approximately 94% of them singletons. V lost 3 bases to trimming and J lost 0 bases; unmatched junction nucleotides: 4. This CDR3 comprises 15 residues. Germline values: CDR1 SGHRS, CDR2 YFSETQ. The sequence came from a man aged 30-40 years with HIV. Specimen: unsorted PBMCs, collected around 9.2 years after starting antiretroviral therapy. V is TRBV5-1 and J is TRBJ2-7; TRBD1 aligns across 9 bases. Written as DNA, the CDR3 is TGCGCCAGCAGCTGGACAGGGGATAGCTCCTACGAGCAGTACTTC. Protein product: CASSWTGDSSYEQYF.